This paragraph reports one T cell receptor beta chain. These data belong to a study of control samples from healthy donors and cancer patients. The assay was immunoSEQ multiplex PCR, and TCRdb's table has in-frame clones only and misses some. In the table there are 100,000 to 150,000 clones, around 93% of which are singletons. Germline CDR1 is MDHEN and CDR2 is SYDVKM. J was trimmed by 9 bases and V by 8 bases; bases with no gene match: 11. The CDR3 is 14 residues long. The sequenced material came from blood. The V and J genes are TRBV28 and TRBJ1-5; TRBD1 matches 9 bases. This TCR came from a woman aged 50 to 60 in good health. The CDR3 is CASGTGSVGRPQHF. The CDR3 region has the DNA TGTGCCAGCGGGACAGGGTCGGTTGGTCGGCCCCAGCATTTT.